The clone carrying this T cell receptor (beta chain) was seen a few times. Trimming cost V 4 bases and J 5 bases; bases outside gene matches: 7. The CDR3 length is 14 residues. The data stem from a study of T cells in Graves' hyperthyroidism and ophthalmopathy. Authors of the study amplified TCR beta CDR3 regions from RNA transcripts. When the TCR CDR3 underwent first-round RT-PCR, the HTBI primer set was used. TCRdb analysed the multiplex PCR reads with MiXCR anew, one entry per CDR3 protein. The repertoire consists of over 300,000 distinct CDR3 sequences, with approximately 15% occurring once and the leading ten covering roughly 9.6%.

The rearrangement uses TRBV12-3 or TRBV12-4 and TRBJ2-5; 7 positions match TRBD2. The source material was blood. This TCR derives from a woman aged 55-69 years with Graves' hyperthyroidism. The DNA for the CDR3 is TGTGCCAGCAGTTCGGGCGGGAGTAGGGAGACCCAGTACTTC. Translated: CASSSGGSRETQYF.